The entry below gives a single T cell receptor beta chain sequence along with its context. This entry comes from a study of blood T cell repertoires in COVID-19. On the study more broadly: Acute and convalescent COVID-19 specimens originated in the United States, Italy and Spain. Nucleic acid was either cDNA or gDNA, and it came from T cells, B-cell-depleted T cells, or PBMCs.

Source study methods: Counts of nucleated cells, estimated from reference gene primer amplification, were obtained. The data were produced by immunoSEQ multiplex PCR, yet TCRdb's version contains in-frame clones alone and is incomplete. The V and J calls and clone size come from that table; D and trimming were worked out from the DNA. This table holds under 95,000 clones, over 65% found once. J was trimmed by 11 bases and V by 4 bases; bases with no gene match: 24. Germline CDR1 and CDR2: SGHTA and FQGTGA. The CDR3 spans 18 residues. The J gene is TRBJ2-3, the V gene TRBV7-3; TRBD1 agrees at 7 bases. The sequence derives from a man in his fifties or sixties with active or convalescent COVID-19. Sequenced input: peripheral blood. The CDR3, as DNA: TGTGCCAGCAGCTCCCCCCAAACCCCCAACAAAGACAGGGTAAAGCAGTATTTT. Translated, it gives CASSSPQTPNKDRVKQYF.